The present T cell receptor beta chain was sequenced within a study of T-cell reconstitution after alpha-beta-depleted transplantation in children. Findings and limits, study-wide: Alpha-beta T cells about two months after transplant reportedly derived from several hundred expanded graft clones.

Unique molecular identifiers tagged the TCRbeta library. TCRdb analysed the PCR reads with MiXCR anew, one entry per CDR3 protein. The sample includes under 850,000 distinct CDR3 sequences, about 12% of them seen just once. This clonotype came up many times. Its specificity is not known. The CDR3 consists of 12 residues. Per the germline V gene, CDR1 is DFQATT and CDR2 is SNEGSKA (reference sequence). V was shortened by 4 bases and J by 1 base, with 8 bases between the two germline ends. Sequenced material: PBMCs, taken before TCRalphabeta/CD19-depleted stem cell transplant. The receptor's source is a girl between 2 and 10 years old with congenital amegakaryocytic thrombocytopenia, due to receive a stem cell transplant. This chain uses TRBV20-1 with TRBJ2-7; a possible D gene is TRBD1 (6 bases). The chain's CDR3 is CSATGQSYEQYF. The CDR3 bases are TGCAGTGCTACCGGACAGTCCTACGAGCAGTACTTC.